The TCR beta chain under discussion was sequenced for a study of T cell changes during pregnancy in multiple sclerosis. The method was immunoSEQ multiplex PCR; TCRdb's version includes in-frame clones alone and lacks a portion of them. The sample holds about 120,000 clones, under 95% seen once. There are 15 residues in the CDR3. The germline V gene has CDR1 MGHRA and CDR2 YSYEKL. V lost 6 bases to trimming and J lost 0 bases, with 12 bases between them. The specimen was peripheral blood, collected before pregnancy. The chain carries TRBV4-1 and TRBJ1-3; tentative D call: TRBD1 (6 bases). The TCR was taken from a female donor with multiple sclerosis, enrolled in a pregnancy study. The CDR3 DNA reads TGCGCCAGCAGGCCGACAGGAAACTCTGGAAACACCATATATTTT. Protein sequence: CASRPTGNSGNTIYF.